One and the same sample provided the 23 T cell receptor beta chains below, sequenced in a study of blood T cell repertoires in COVID-19. The data were produced by immunoSEQ multiplex PCR, yet TCRdb's version contains in-frame clones alone and is incomplete. The sample has 200,000 to 300,000 clones; about 80% are singletons. The specimen sequenced was peripheral blood. The source of these receptors is a human donor in a cohort sampled during active COVID-19.

This clone was seen only once. J is TRBJ1-1 and V is TRBV5-3; D unresolved. TRBV5-3 falls under the ORF class, with uncertain function. This CDR3 contains 11 residues. V gave up 10 bases and J gave up 1 base, with 8 bases separating them. CDR3 in DNA: TGTGCCGGCCCCCGGAACACTGAAGCTTTCTTT. Its translation: CAGPRNTEAFF.

The rearrangement joins TRBV28 to TRBJ2-6; possible D gene TRBD1, 5 bases. CDR1 is MDHEN, CDR2 SYDVKM, per germline. The CDR3 is 17 amino acids. V was trimmed by 6 bases and J by 0 bases, leaving 15 bases between them. The CDR3 sequence is CASRGGTGPSGANVLTF. In nucleotides, the CDR3 is TGTGCCAGCAGAGGCGGTACAGGACCCTCTGGGGCCAACGTCCTGACTTTC.

The chain has TRBV7-6 and TRBJ1-2, with 7 bases that match TRBD1. The J segment lost 2 bases and the V segment lost 3 bases, leaving 9 bases of the junction unmatched. Looked up from germline, CDR1 is SGHVS and CDR2 is FNYEAQ. This CDR3 region has 16 residues. In DNA form, the CDR3 reads TGTGCCAGCAGCTTGGCCGGGACAGTAACCAACTATGGCTACACCTTC. As protein: CASSLAGTVTNYGYTF.

This clone occurred a few times. The chain couples TRBV4-1 to TRBJ1-2; tentative D call: TRBD1 (5 bases). This CDR3 contains 14 residues. The germline gives CDR1 MGHRA, CDR2 YSYEKL. The V end lost 0 bases, the J end lost 4 bases, and 9 bases lay between the germline ends. CDR3 amino acids: CASSQEGARYGYTF. DNA for the CDR3: TGCGCCAGCAGCCAAGAAGGGGCACGCTATGGCTACACCTTC.

V and J are TRBV24-1 and TRBJ2-3, with D maybe TRBD1 (5 bases). With 5 bases removed from V and 2 bases from J, the gap between germline ends came to 16 bases. The CDR3 length is 16 residues. CDR1 and CDR2 from the germline V gene are KGHDR and SFDVKD. DNA for the CDR3: TGTGCCACCAGTGGCATGTTAGACAGAAACACAGATACGCAGTATTTT. The encoded protein is CATSGMLDRNTDTQYF.

CDR3 DNA: TGTGCCAGCAGACCGGGCGGGAGCACTGAAGCTTTCTTT. Protein sequence: CASRPGGSTEAFF. The chain links TRBV27 to TRBJ1-1; D unresolved. The CDR3 runs to 13 residues. Germline-derived CDR1 and CDR2 are MNHEY and SMNVEV (reference sequence). Between the trimmed V and J ends, which lost 6 bases and 4 bases, there was a span of 12 bases.

The V gene is TRBV6-2 or TRBV6-3, the J gene TRBJ2-7, with no clear D. V dropped 6 bases and J dropped 2 bases, with 8 bases sitting between them. The CDR3 is 12 residues long. Germline V gives CDR1 MNHEY, CDR2 SVGEGT. CDR3 region: CASSRQAYEQYF. In DNA, the CDR3 is TGTGCCAGCAGCCGGCAGGCCTACGAGCAGTACTTC.

The rearrangement links TRBV5-4 to TRBJ2-5; possible D gene TRBD2, 8 bases. Deletions cut 5 bases from V and 5 bases from J, with 22 bases between. Germline CDR1 SGHNT, CDR2 YYREEE (reference sequence). The CDR3 loop spans 16 amino acids. CDR3 sequence reads: CASSSKGALAGETQYF. The CDR3 coding sequence is TGTGCCAGCAGTTCAAAGGGGGCCTTAGCGGGGGAGACCCAGTACTTC.

The J gene is TRBJ2-2, the V gene TRBV18, with D possibly matching TRBD2 (6 bases). This CDR3 contains 16 residues. The germline gives CDR1 KGHSH, CDR2 LQKENI. The V end lost 3 bases, the J end lost 4 bases, and 15 bases lay between the germline ends. CDR3 nucleotides: TGTGCCAGCTCACCCACTTTTGGGGGGAGCACCGGGGAGCTGTTTTTT. Amino acid sequence: CASSPTFGGSTGELFF. The variable domain in full, completed from reference TRBV18 and TRBJ2-2, reads NAGVMQNPRHLVRRRGQEARLRCSPMKGHSHVYWYRQLPEEGLKFMVYLQKENIIDESGMPKERFSAEFPKEGPSILRIQQVVRGDSAAYFCASSPTFGGSTGELFFGEGSRLTVL.

The genes are TRBV19 and TRBJ2-7; D uncertain. CDR1 LNHDA and CDR2 SQIVND come from the germline V gene (reference sequence). This CDR3 region has 16 residues. Deletions cut 0 bases from V and 0 bases from J, with 12 bases between. The CDR3 DNA follows: TGTGCCAGTAGTATAGATCTTGACTTATTCTCCTACGAGCAGTACTTC. This sequence encodes CASSIDLDLFSYEQYF.

This clone was seen only a few times. This chain links TRBV5-1 with TRBJ2-1, with TRBD2 matching over 7 bases. This CDR3 has 15 residues. Germline V gene data show CDR1 as SGHRS and CDR2 as YFSETQ. Trimming cost V 0 bases and J 6 bases; bases outside gene matches: 6. CDR3 sequence: CASSLVASGGNEQFF. The CDR3 coding sequence is TGCGCCAGCAGCTTGGTGGCTAGCGGAGGCAATGAGCAGTTCTTC.

This chain connects TRBV19 to TRBJ2-7; the match to TRBD1 covers 8 bases. Germline V gives CDR1 LNHDA, CDR2 SQIVND (reference sequence). Trimming took 4 bases from V and 0 from J; bases not matched to a gene: 5. This CDR3 has 15 amino acids. The CDR3 protein is CASSKPGGSSYEQYF. CDR3 sequence (DNA): TGTGCCAGTAGTAAACCAGGGGGCAGCTCCTACGAGCAGTACTTC.

The CDR3 region is CASSLGGQVPEQYF. CDR3 nucleotides: TGTGCCAGCAGCTTGGGGGGACAGGTACCCGAGCAGTACTTC. V is TRBV5-4 and J is TRBJ2-7, with 8 bases fitting TRBD1. Germline CDR1 SGHNT, CDR2 YYREEE (reference sequence). V lost 0 bases to trimming and J lost 6 bases; unmatched junction nucleotides: 5. The CDR3 contains 14 residues.

The chain employs TRBV19 and TRBJ2-2; 9 bases map to TRBD1. The CDR3 length is 16 residues. V was clipped by 7 bases and J by 2 bases; unmatched bases: 8. CDR1 and CDR2 (germline): LNHDA, SQIVND (reference sequence). CDR3 sequence reads: CASNPTGGYNTGELFF. CDR3 nucleotides: TGTGCCAGTAATCCCACAGGGGGCTACAACACCGGGGAGCTGTTTTTT.

The gene calls are TRBV9 and TRBJ2-7; 8 nucleotides align to TRBD2. The CDR3 runs 16 residues. V shed 0 bases, J shed 6 bases, and the junction held 11 bases outside the gene matches. Germline CDR1 SGDLS, CDR2 YYNGEE. In DNA, the CDR3 is TGTGCCAGCAGCGTAGCGGGGGGGGGACTCTCGGCCGAGCAGTACTTC. This codes for CASSVAGGGLSAEQYF.

The chain recombines TRBV3-1 (or the pseudogene TRBV3-2) with TRBJ1-1; tentative D call: TRBD1 (5 bases). Trimming left V 5 bases short and J 1 base short, with 11 bases between. The V gene's germline CDR1 is LGHDT and CDR2 YNNKEL (reference sequence). The CDR3 is 14 amino acids. The CDR3 DNA reads as TGTGCCAGCAGCACCCCCAGGGCGAACACTGAAGCTTTCTTT. Residues: CASSTPRANTEAFF.

The chain links TRBV7-6 to TRBJ2-1, with a weak D call TRBD2 (6 bases). Germline CDR1 reads SGHVS; CDR2 reads FNYEAQ. Trimming took off 4 bases at V and 4 bases at J, with 11 bases between the two ends. This CDR3 has 14 residues. The CDR3 DNA follows: TGTGCCAGCAGCTCTGCGGGGATATACAATGAGCAGTTCTTC. It yields the protein CASSSAGIYNEQFF.

In this sample, this clone turned up once. The J gene is TRBJ1-2, the V gene TRBV4-1; 9 bases are a match to TRBD1. Germline assignment: CDR1 MGHRA and CDR2 YSYEKL. After removal of 0 bases from V and 4 bases from J, the junction contained 3 bases not matched to a gene. The CDR3 consists of 15 residues. The CDR3 sequence: CASSQEQGASYGYTF. CDR3 coding DNA: TGCGCCAGCAGCCAAGAACAGGGGGCCTCCTATGGCTACACCTTC.

This chain links TRBV5-3 with TRBJ2-7; D might be TRBD2 (7 bases). TRBV5-3 is labeled an ORF, and its function is uncertain. The CDR3 consists of 18 residues. Trimming pared 6 bases from V and 1 base from J, leaving 26 bases between. The CDR3: CARKGGAHRGPTSYEQYF. CDR3 bases: TGTGCCAGAAAAGGGGGGGCCCACCGAGGACCGACATCCTACGAGCAGTACTTC.

The rearrangement joins TRBV5-6 to TRBJ1-3, with D unresolved. The CDR3 sequence is 16 residues long. Trimming shortened V by 4 bases and J by 0 bases, and 14 bases separated the two germline ends. The germline V gene encodes CDR1 SGHDT and CDR2 YYEEEE. The CDR3 protein is CASSTPGTYSGNTIYF. The CDR3 DNA reads as TGTGCCAGCAGCACTCCAGGCACTTACTCTGGAAACACCATATATTTT.

The V call is TRBV6-2 or TRBV6-3, the J call TRBJ2-3, with D perhaps TRBD2 (5 bases). Trimming pared 5 bases from V and 5 bases from J, leaving 23 bases between. Germline CDR1 MNHEY, CDR2 SVGEGT. This CDR3 is built from 17 residues. The CDR3 nucleotides are TGTGCCAGCAGTCTACTAGGGCCAGCCACTTCACTAGATACGCAGTATTTT. Translating gives CASSLLGPATSLDTQYF.

This rearrangement joins TRBV10-2 to TRBJ2-1, with TRBD2 matching 10 bases. The CDR3 spans 16 residues. J lost 7 bases, V lost 2 bases, and 8 bases had no gene match. Germline lookup yields CDR1 WSHSY and CDR2 SAAADI. The CDR3 region is CASSEGGLAGVNEQFF. In nucleotides, the CDR3 is TGCGCCAGCAGTGAGGGGGGCCTAGCGGGGGTTAATGAGCAGTTCTTC.

The chain carries TRBV6-5 and TRBJ2-4, with 9 nucleotides matching TRBD1. Germline-derived CDR1 and CDR2 are MNHEY and SVGAGI. This CDR3 contains 15 residues. Trimming took 0 bases from V and 4 from J; bases not matched to a gene: 1. The CDR3 DNA reads as TGTGCCAGCAGTTACTCGGGGACAGGGAAAAACATTCAGTACTTC. This sequence encodes CASSYSGTGKNIQYF.